These 19 T cell receptor beta chains were sequenced from one sample in a study of post-analysis software for immune sequencing data. Regarding the study as a whole: Patients had higher frequencies than controls of about 5 TRBV segments, including TRBV5-6, TRBV5-1 and TRBV20-1.

No antigens are known for them. Prepared TCR beta cDNA libraries contained unique molecular identifiers. One entry per CDR3 protein, called by TCRdb with MiXCR from the PCR reads. Of 650,000 to 900,000 distinct CDR3 sequences in the sample, under 60% were seen once. Specimen: blood. The receptor set was obtained from a girl between 5 and 17 years old with multiple sclerosis.

The V gene is TRBV13, the J gene TRBJ2-1; the D gene is possibly TRBD1 (10 bases). This CDR3 has 20 residues. Germline lookup yields CDR1 PRHDT and CDR2 FYEKMQ (reference sequence). V was shortened by 4 bases and J by 7 bases, with 32 bases between the two germline ends. CDR3 amino acids: CASSSLPTGGLREGHNEQFF. Here the CDR3 DNA reads TGTGCCAGCAGCTCACTCCCGACAGGGGGCTTGCGGGAGGGCCATAATGAGCAGTTCTTC.

This clonotype showed up just a few times. The J gene is TRBJ1-1, the V gene TRBV6-5, with 9 bases lining up with TRBD1. CDR1 and CDR2 (germline): MNHEY, SVGAGI. V was clipped by 7 bases and J by 6 bases; unmatched bases: 9. The CDR3 length is 14 residues. The CDR3 nucleotides read TGTGCCAGCATGGGAACAGGGGGCATTTCTGAAGCTTTCTTT. Its protein product is CASMGTGGISEAFF.

This clonotype was recorded once. The chain recombines TRBV6-5 with TRBJ1-4; D is unclear. The V end was cut by 2 bases, the J end by 3 bases, with 10 bases between. The CDR3 is 15 amino acids. Germline CDR1 reads MNHEY; CDR2 reads SVGAGI. This CDR3 reads CASSYEGDANEKLFF. In DNA form, the CDR3 reads TGTGCCAGCAGTTACGAAGGCGATGCTAATGAAAAACTGTTTTTT.

This sequence joins TRBV7-2 and TRBJ2-4; 9 bases agree with TRBD2. The length of the CDR3 is 19 residues. V trimming: 5 bases; J trimming: 0 bases; junction bases outside the gene matches: 14. CDR1 is SGHTA and CDR2 is FQGNSA in the germline V gene. The CDR3 coding sequence is TGTGCCAGCAGCCGATCGCAGCGGGAGGTCCACGTAGCCAAAAACATTCAGTACTTC. Translating it yields CASSRSQREVHVAKNIQYF.

The CDR3 loop is CASRPETGKGEQFF. The CDR3 region has the DNA TGTGCCAGCAGACCGGAGACAGGGAAAGGTGAGCAGTTCTTC. V gene TRBV7-9 combines with J gene TRBJ2-1; 7 bases align to TRBD1. The trim removed 6 bases at V and 9 bases at J, leaving 11 bases unmatched. The CDR3 length is 14 residues. Germline loops: CDR1 SEHNR, CDR2 FQNEAQ (reference sequence).

The chain carries TRBV7-9 and TRBJ2-1; 10 positions agree with TRBD2. From germline, CDR1 is SEHNR and CDR2 FQNEAQ (reference sequence). Trimming at V came to 8 bases and at J to 9 bases, leaving 13 bases not matched to a gene. This CDR3 region has 15 residues. Written as DNA, the CDR3 is TGTGCCAGCCGCGGGTCTAGCGGGAGTCTCAGTGAGCAGTTCTTC. Protein sequence: CASRGSSGSLSEQFF.

As DNA, the CDR3 is TGTGCCAGCAGCTCACAGGGTTATATCGGCTACACCTTC. This codes for CASSSQGYIGYTF. The chain uses TRBV7-9 and TRBJ1-2, with D tentatively TRBD1 (6 bases). V lost 4 bases to trimming and J lost 8 bases, with 14 bases between them. CDR3 length: 13 amino acids. Looked up from germline, CDR1 is SEHNR and CDR2 is FQNEAQ (reference sequence). Full variable domain (remainder filled in from reference TRBV7-9 and TRBJ1-2): DTGVSQNPRHKITKRGQNVTFRCDPISEHNRLYWYRQTLGQGPEFLTYFQNEAQLEKSRLLSDRFSAERPKGSFSTLEIQRTEQGDSAMYLCASSSQGYIGYTFGSGTRLTVV.

This clonotype was found once. Since the CDR3 does not end with the conserved phenylalanine or tryptophan, this likely comes from a read error. This chain joins TRBV3-1 and TRBJ2-7, with TRBD1 matching 10 bases. The J call may be faulty, since TRBJ2-5 better matches the DNA end. Germline CDR1 LGHDT, CDR2 YNNKEL (reference sequence). The CDR3 sequence is 16 residues long. CDR3 in DNA: TGTGCCAGCAGCCAAAACCGACAGGGGGCTATGGAGACCCAGTACCTC. The encoded protein is CASSQNRQGAMETQYL.

This clonotype occurred a few times. This chain links TRBV20-1 with TRBJ2-5; the D gene is possibly TRBD2 (5 bases). The better agreement between TRBJ2-7 and the DNA end casts doubt on the J call. Per germline, CDR1 DFQATT and CDR2 SNEGSKA (reference sequence). The CDR3 runs 14 residues. This CDR3 reads CSARVRTPRDEQYF. The CDR3 region has the DNA TGCAGTGCTAGAGTTAGGACTCCGAGGGACGAGCAGTACTTC.

The rearrangement uses TRBV6-6 and TRBJ2-7; tentatively, D is TRBD2 (5 bases). The CDR3 length is 13 residues. The V gene lost 6 bases and the J gene lost 3 bases, with 12 bases spanning the gap. Looked up from germline, CDR1 is MNHNY and CDR2 is SVGAGI (reference sequence). The CDR3 sequence: CASSPTGYYEQYF. Written as DNA, the CDR3 is TGTGCCAGCAGCCCGACGGGATACTACGAGCAGTACTTC.

This clonotype occurred many times. The chain couples TRBV5-1 to TRBJ1-5, with D tentatively TRBD1 (5 bases). Trimming stripped 3 bases from V and 5 bases from J, with 9 bases between. The CDR3 is made up of 13 amino acids. CDR1 SGHRS and CDR2 YFSETQ come from the germline V gene. CDR3 amino acids: CASSWGVDQPQHF. The CDR3 region has the DNA TGCGCCAGCAGCTGGGGGGTCGATCAGCCCCAGCATTTT. Using reference TRBV5-1 and TRBJ1-5 for the parts outside the CDR3, the full variable domain is KAGVTQTPRYLIKTRGQQVTLSCSPISGHRSVSWYQQTPGQGLQFLFEYFSETQRNKGNFPGRFSGRQFSNSRSEMNVSTLELGDSALYLCASSWGVDQPQHFGDGTRLSIL.

This sequence joins TRBV7-9 and TRBJ2-1; D is uncertain. Germline assignment: CDR1 SEHNR and CDR2 FQNEAQ (reference sequence). This CDR3 contains 15 residues. V gave up 5 bases and J gave up 4 bases, with 15 bases separating them. The CDR3 here is CASSLRRGVYNEQFF. In nucleotides, the CDR3 is TGTGCCAGCAGCCTCCGGCGTGGGGTTTACAATGAGCAGTTCTTC.

With respect to this clonotype: Being one base from a much bigger clone, this may be a read error. V and J are TRBV25-1 and TRBJ2-6; D is uncertain. The CDR3 runs 14 residues. CDR1 and CDR2 (germline): MGHDK, SYGVNS. The CDR3 nucleotides are TGTGCCAGCAGAGAGAGCTCTAGGGCCAACGTCCTGACTTTC. Its protein is CASRESSRANVLTF.

The chain uses TRBV12-3 or TRBV12-4 and TRBJ2-3, with 8 bases fitting TRBD2. V shed 6 bases and J 4 bases; nucleotides not matched to a gene: 9. CDR3 length: 15 amino acids. The CDR3, as DNA: TGTGCCAGCAGGCCACTAGCGGTTAGCGCAGATACGCAGTATTTT. Translating it yields CASRPLAVSADTQYF.

This clonotype was detected only once. V is TRBV4-3 and J is TRBJ2-5, with 10 bases aligning to TRBD2. The CDR3 contains 17 residues. Germline V gives CDR1 LGHNA, CDR2 YSLEER. Germline trimming cut 4 bases from V and 0 bases from J; bases unmatched to any gene: 8. The CDR3 is CASSPGGSGGYQETQYF. In DNA, the CDR3 is TGCGCCAGCAGCCCGGGGGGTAGCGGGGGGTACCAAGAGACCCAGTACTTC.

V and J are TRBV11-2 and TRBJ1-1; 11 bases agree with TRBD1. With V trimmed by 2 bases and J by 3 bases, 5 bases remained unmatched. This CDR3 has 16 residues. Germline CDR1 and CDR2: SGHAT and FQNNGV. The CDR3 DNA reads as TGTGCCAGCAGCTTAATCGGACAGGGGGCTGACACTGAAGCTTTCTTT. This codes for CASSLIGQGADTEAFF.

This clonotype was detected only a few times. The CDR3 nucleotides are TGTGCCACCAGTGTCTCGGCTAGTCCTAGCACAGATACGCAGTATTTT. It yields the protein CATSVSASPSTDTQYF. The chain employs TRBV24-1 and TRBJ2-3; no clear D. CDR3 length equals 16 residues. Germline V gene lookup returns CDR1 KGHDR and CDR2 SFDVKD. V lost 5 bases and J 0 bases, leaving 14 bases between the germline ends.

The chain is built from TRBV15 and TRBJ1-4; 10 bases are a match to TRBD1. V trimming: 1 base; J trimming: 8 bases; junction bases outside the gene matches: 7. This CDR3 has 16 residues. The germline V gene encodes CDR1 LNHNV and CDR2 YYDKDF (reference sequence). Here the CDR3 DNA reads TGTGCCACCAGCAGAGCCCCCGGGACAGGGGACGAAAAACTGTTTTTT. Protein: CATSRAPGTGDEKLFF. Complete variable domain (other parts from reference TRBV15 and TRBJ1-4): DAMVIQNPRYQVTQFGKPVTLSCSQTLNHNVMYWYQQKSSQAPKLLFHYYDKDFNNEADTPDNFQSRRPNTSFCFLDIRSPGLGDTAMYLCATSRAPGTGDEKLFFGSGTQLSVL.

This clonotype was seen repeatedly, ten times or more. The chain joins TRBV3-1 to TRBJ2-1, with no clear D. Germline V gene data show CDR1 as LGHDT and CDR2 as YNNKEL (reference sequence). The ends were cut back, 0 bases at V and 1 base at J, with 10 bases in the middle. The CDR3 runs 16 residues. The CDR3 is CASSQDRATSYNEQFF. CDR3 nucleotides: TGTGCCAGCAGCCAAGATCGGGCCACTTCCTACAATGAGCAGTTCTTC.